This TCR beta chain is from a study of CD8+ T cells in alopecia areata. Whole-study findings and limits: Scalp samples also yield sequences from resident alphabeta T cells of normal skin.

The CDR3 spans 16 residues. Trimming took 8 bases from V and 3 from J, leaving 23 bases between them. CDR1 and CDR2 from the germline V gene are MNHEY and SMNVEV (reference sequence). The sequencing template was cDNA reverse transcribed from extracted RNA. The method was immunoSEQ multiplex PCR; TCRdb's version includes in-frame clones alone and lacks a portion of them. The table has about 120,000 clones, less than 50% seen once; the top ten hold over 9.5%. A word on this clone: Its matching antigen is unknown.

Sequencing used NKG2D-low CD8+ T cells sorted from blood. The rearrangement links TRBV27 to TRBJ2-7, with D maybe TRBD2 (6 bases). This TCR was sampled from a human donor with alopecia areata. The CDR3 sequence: CASGGNRDSARYEQYF. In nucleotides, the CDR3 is TGTGCCAGCGGGGGGAACCGGGACTCAGCCCGCTACGAGCAGTACTTC.